A selection of T cell receptor beta chains follows, all from one sample in a study of blood T cell repertoires in COVID-19. Generated by immunoSEQ multiplex PCR, the TCRdb table keeps only in-frame clones and is missing some. The table records about 120,000 clones, around 88% of them present only once. The specimen was peripheral blood. Receptors were obtained from a middle-aged man with acute or convalescent COVID-19. CDR3s include the opening cysteine and the closing phenylalanine or tryptophan. D genes are given only for firm matches. Part of the rows lack a size; the others show once, few, many or a class for expanded clones.

abundance: .; len: 15; j_gene: TRBJ2-7; d_gene: .; v_gene: TRBV24-1; CDR3aa: CATSDPGLGSYEQYF
abundance: .; len: 15; j_gene: TRBJ2-7; d_gene: .; v_gene: TRBV5-1; CDR3aa: CASSLGLGRSYEQYF
abundance: .; len: 14; j_gene: TRBJ1-2; d_gene: .; v_gene: TRBV28; CDR3aa: CASTKQAGWFGYTF
abundance: .; len: 14; j_gene: TRBJ1-2; d_gene: .; v_gene: TRBV27; CDR3aa: CASSLVRGLGGYTF
abundance: once; len: 12; j_gene: TRBJ2-7; d_gene: .; v_gene: TRBV2; CDR3aa: CASSTGPREQYF
abundance: .; len: 14; j_gene: TRBJ2-2; d_gene: .; v_gene: TRBV10-2; CDR3aa: CASLKRVNTGELFF
abundance: .; len: 15; j_gene: TRBJ1-4; d_gene: TRBD1; v_gene: TRBV5-1; CDR3aa: CASSLLGQTNEKLFF
abundance: .; len: 12; j_gene: TRBJ1-2; d_gene: .; v_gene: TRBV29-1; CDR3aa: CSVERNFYGYTF
abundance: .; len: 19; j_gene: TRBJ2-5; d_gene: TRBD2; v_gene: TRBV7-7; CDR3aa: CASSRRLAGGKDRRETQYF
abundance: .; len: 14; j_gene: TRBJ1-1; d_gene: .; v_gene: TRBV5-6; CDR3aa: CASRTRGEYTEAFF
abundance: .; len: 14; j_gene: TRBJ2-2; d_gene: .; v_gene: TRBV27; CDR3aa: CASSFTEGTGELFF
abundance: .; len: 16; j_gene: TRBJ1-1; d_gene: TRBD1; v_gene: TRBV5-1; CDR3aa: CASSLTGTAINTEAFF
abundance: .; len: 11; j_gene: TRBJ2-2; d_gene: .; v_gene: TRBV19; CDR3aa: CASSIYGELFF
abundance: .; len: 17; j_gene: TRBJ2-2; d_gene: TRBD1; v_gene: TRBV27; CDR3aa: CASSLTGGISLTGELFF
abundance: .; len: 14; j_gene: TRBJ1-4; d_gene: .; v_gene: TRBV13; CDR3aa: CASSLPGYNEKLFF
abundance: .; len: 14; j_gene: TRBJ1-2; d_gene: .; v_gene: TRBV7-2; CDR3aa: CASSREITNYGYTF
abundance: .; len: 14; j_gene: TRBJ1-1; d_gene: .; v_gene: TRBV18; CDR3aa: CASSPRGQYTEAFF
abundance: .; len: 14; j_gene: TRBJ2-2; d_gene: .; v_gene: TRBV29-1; CDR3aa: CSVLTVSNTGELFF
abundance: few; len: 17; j_gene: TRBJ2-3; d_gene: TRBD1; v_gene: TRBV24-1; CDR3aa: CATSDQVQGRGTDTQYF
abundance: few; len: 14; j_gene: TRBJ1-3; d_gene: .; v_gene: TRBV6-5; CDR3aa: CASRRQISGNTIYF
abundance: .; len: 15; j_gene: TRBJ1-3; d_gene: .; v_gene: TRBV7-9; CDR3aa: CASSLSQVSGNTIYF
abundance: .; len: 13; j_gene: TRBJ2-1; d_gene: TRBD2; v_gene: TRBV27; CDR3aa: CASSSGGRNEQFF
abundance: .; len: 16; j_gene: TRBJ2-6; d_gene: .; v_gene: TRBV28; CDR3aa: CASSSLGETGANVLTF
abundance: .; len: 15; j_gene: TRBJ2-1; d_gene: TRBD2; v_gene: TRBV10-2; CDR3aa: CASSRLAGIDNEQFF
abundance: .; len: 11; j_gene: TRBJ1-4; d_gene: .; v_gene: TRBV29-1; CDR3aa: CSVGEPGLLFF
abundance: .; len: 12; j_gene: TRBJ1-2; d_gene: .; v_gene: TRBV28; CDR3aa: CASSPRSYGYTF
abundance: .; len: 14; j_gene: TRBJ2-7; d_gene: TRBD1; v_gene: TRBV5-1; CDR3aa: CASSSTGGSYEQYF
abundance: .; len: 14; j_gene: TRBJ1-5; d_gene: .; v_gene: TRBV4-1; CDR3aa: CASSQRQGNQPQHF
abundance: .; len: 11; j_gene: TRBJ2-1; d_gene: .; v_gene: TRBV11-3; CDR3aa: CASSLGVEQFF
abundance: .; len: 14; j_gene: TRBJ1-2; d_gene: .; v_gene: TRBV11-2; CDR3aa: CASSLGGVRYGYTF
abundance: .; len: 13; j_gene: TRBJ1-1; d_gene: .; v_gene: TRBV7-6; CDR3aa: CASSFGEGAEAFF